This TCR beta chain stems from a study of shared clonotypes between healthy human individuals. Study summary: The plates for each donor numbered three CD4 naive, three CD4 memory, two CD8 naive and one CD8 memory. The study's findings and limits: Rarefaction demonstrated incomplete sorted-subset sequencing despite large depth. Depth of sequencing was expected to influence donor clonotype sharing. A few donors shared 4.5% to 6.5% of their naive CD4 clonotypes.

Using immunoSEQ multiplex PCR, the repertoire was profiled, and TCRdb retains in-frame clones only, with some absent. The sample has about 2 million clones; over 85% are singletons. This clone was detected only once. Its specificity is unknown. Naivety among CD8 cells was defined by CD45RO negativity and positive CCR7 selection, thereby excluding terminally differentiated effector memory CD45RA+ cells. Trimming took off 1 base at V and 16 bases at J, with 23 bases between the two ends. The CDR3 is 14 amino acids. Germline V lookup: CDR1 GTSNPN, CDR2 SVGIG (reference sequence). Sequencing input: naive CD8+ T cells sorted from blood. The rearrangement joins TRBV30 to TRBJ2-4; D is uncertain. The sequence came from a man aged 18 to 29 in good health. This chain's CDR3 is CAWSDPTISPSVYF. CDR3 in DNA: TGTGCCTGGAGTGACCCGACCATTAGCCCGTCAGTCTACTTC.